This paragraph covers one TCR beta chain sequence. This clone's antigen is unknown. It has no much larger one-base neighbor in the sample; base qualities were not kept. This specimen belongs to a study of blood T cells in healthy people across ages (dated by TCRdb to between 2015 and 2016). General notes on the study: Template switching captured roughly one uniquely barcoded TCR beta cDNA molecule per two T cells in model experiments. Using deep sequencing normalized with unique cDNA molecular identifiers, the study measured how TCR beta repertoire diversity changes with age. The donors were divided into four age groups: young (average roughly 17 years), middle-aged (roughly 40), aged (around 67) and long-lived (roughly 82). For two donors (one aged 18 to 30 and one aged 80 or older), the study analyzed two additional independent replicas of 1 million unique cDNA reads from the same blood draw.

The 40 or so donors, aged about 6 to 95 years, were systemically healthy Caucasian individuals from Russia. Each donor gave 8.5 to 10 milliliters of peripheral blood, collected into EDTA-treated Vacutainer tubes. Ficoll-Paque density-gradient centrifugation was used to isolate PBMCs, with at least 6.5 million per sample. Trizol reagent was used to extract total RNA from PBMCs, with at least 5.5 micrograms per sample. Naive CD45RAhigh/CD27high T cell percentages were measured by flow cytometry on a PBMC aliquot from every donor. Beyond this particular receptor, the publication reports: Since profiling was done on bulk unsorted PBMCs, naive and antigen-experienced compartments could not be conclusively compared. As age increased, observed TCR beta diversity per million T cells dropped in a roughly linear way, and a significant reduction was already evident by age roughly 36. The CMV infection status of donors was not known, potentially confounding age-related changes in expanded clonotypes. Estimates of total diversity from one million sequenced T cells were regarded as lower bounds and underestimates. Compared with the aged group, more naive CD4+ T cells, fewer expanded clones and increased TCR diversity were shown by the long-lived group, suggesting age selection. A strong correlation was found between observed TCR beta diversity and the percentage of naive T cells measured by flow cytometry.

Library prep was done by 5' RACE. The instrument was an Illumina HiSeq 2500. A second PCR of roughly 7 to 11 cycles was performed with a sample-barcoded 5' primer and a J-beta primer mix. A unique molecular identifier was introduced onto each TCR beta cDNA molecule by a template-switch 5' adaptor carrying 12 random nucleotides. Each sample yielded at least 2.5 million CDR3-containing paired-end reads. All of the RNA was converted into first-strand cDNA using the Mint cDNA synthesis kit, with a TRBC-specific oligonucleotide serving as the primer. After uracil-DNA glycosylase treatment, a first 18-cycle PCR used universal primers M1SS and BC2_uni_R on all cDNA. Per the source publication's procedure: Normalization of each sample was performed by random selection of 1 million high-quality reads, each carrying a distinct molecular identifier. Reads with shared molecular identifiers were discarded instead of being binned into consensus sequences. MiTCR, set to a Q25 quality threshold and the strictest error-elimination algorithm, was used for CDR3 identification, clonotype clustering and error correction. Lower-bound total TCR beta diversity was estimated with a nonparametric unseen species model using Euler transformation. TCRdb handled the public reads itself, with Q25 trimming in fastp and clone calling in MiXCR, and kept productive beta chains. Each entry is one CDR3 protein sequence, shown with its most common DNA and genes. The V and J calls shown here were made by TCRdb, not taken from the authors' results. For this sample there are some 760,000 distinct CDR3 sequences; around 25% appear just once. The ten largest clones capture roughly a tenth of the sample.

The same data also contributed to another study, on T cells of mothers and their children. That second publication adds: The donors were nine systemically healthy Caucasian individuals, made up of three mothers and their six children. cDNA synthesis used all of the extracted RNA, with 1.5 ug of RNA in each 15 ul reaction. In the second PCR, the M1S primer added sample barcodes and 2-4 random nucleotides. Each mother yielded over 8.5 million TCR beta CDR3 reads and each child 2.5 million to 3 million reads. In both related and unrelated pairs, thymic selection shapes the output of TCR recombination in a similar way, with inherited differences having only a minor effect. Normalized repertoire overlap in related mother-child pairs was always slightly higher than in unrelated mother-child pairs, but the difference was never significant. No persistent microchimeric T cell clones were found, with a detection sensitivity of 85 to 100 clones per million clonotypes. The study used deep NGS to compare TCR beta repertoires of mothers and children, seeking features distinguishing related mother-child pairs from unrelated individuals. Mothers averaged 40 +/- 4 years of age and children averaged roughly 11 +/- 4 years. After adapters were ligated using NEBNext reagents, the libraries underwent 100+100 nt paired-end sequencing on an Illumina HiSeq 2000. To prevent cross-contamination, the mother and child libraries were prepared a month apart and were sequenced in separate runs. For each donor, between 500,000 and 2,000,000 distinct TCR beta clonotypes were identified. Naive TCR beta clonotypes were estimated from low-frequency clonotypes matched to each donor's FACS-determined naive share, without sorting.

Sequenced material: blood. This TCR derives from a boy aged 5-17 years in good health.

The CDR3 in this case is CSVESGRGSYEQYF. The DNA sequence reads TGCAGCGTTGAATCCGGGAGAGGCTCCTACGAGCAGTACTTC. In this chain, TRBV29-1 is recombined with TRBJ2-7, and TRBD2 may be the D gene, going by 6 matching bases. CDR1 and CDR2 were assigned from the germline V gene as SQVTM and ANQGSEA. V is clipped by 2 bases and J by 0 bases, and the sequence between their germline boundaries is 11 bases long. From its cysteine to its phenylalanine, the CDR3 spans 14 amino acids. Only CDR3 DNA remains: 42 bases, in frame from the first base.